Sequencing of this T cell receptor beta chain was carried out in a study of blood T cells in healthy people across ages. This clonotype was counted between two and nine times. The antigen remains unidentified. Regarding the study as a whole: Roughly linearly, TCR beta diversity per million T cells fell as age increased.

Trimming pared 3 bases from V and 6 bases from J, leaving 10 bases between. Per the germline V gene, CDR1 is SGHRS and CDR2 is YFSETQ. CDR3 length: 12 amino acids. A second 7 to 11 cycle PCR used barcoded and J-beta primers. Samples each returned at least 2.5 million CDR3-containing paired-end reads. MiXCR, applied by TCRdb to the 5' RACE reads, yields one record per CDR3 protein. The data contain roughly 1 million distinct CDR3 sequences, less than 25% of them singletons. These same data were also listed under a study on T cells of mothers and their children. That paper states: It was through the M1S primer of the second PCR that sample barcodes and 2-4 random nucleotides were added. Related mother-child pairs shared marginally more repertoire than unrelated pairs, though not significantly.

The V gene is TRBV5-1, the J gene TRBJ2-7; D not certain. Sequencing was performed on blood. The TCR originated in a girl aged 2-9 years in good health. CDR3 sequence (DNA): TGCGCCAGCAGCTCCGAAAGGGTCGAGCAGTACTTC. This sequence encodes CASSSERVEQYF.